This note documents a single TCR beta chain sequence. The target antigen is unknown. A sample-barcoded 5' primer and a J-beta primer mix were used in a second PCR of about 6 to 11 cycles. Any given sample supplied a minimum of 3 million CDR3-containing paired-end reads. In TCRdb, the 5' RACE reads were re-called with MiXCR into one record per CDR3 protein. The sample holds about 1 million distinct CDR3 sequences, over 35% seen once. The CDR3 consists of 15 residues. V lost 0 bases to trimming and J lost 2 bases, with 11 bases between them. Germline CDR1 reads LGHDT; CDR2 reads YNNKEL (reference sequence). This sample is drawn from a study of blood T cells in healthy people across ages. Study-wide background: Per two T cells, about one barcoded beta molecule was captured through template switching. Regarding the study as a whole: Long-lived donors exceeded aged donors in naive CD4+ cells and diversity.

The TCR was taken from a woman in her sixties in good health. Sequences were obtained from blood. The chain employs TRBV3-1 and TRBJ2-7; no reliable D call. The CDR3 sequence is CASSQDPGWAYEQYF. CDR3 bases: TGTGCCAGCAGCCAAGATCCTGGGTGGGCCTACGAGCAGTACTTC.